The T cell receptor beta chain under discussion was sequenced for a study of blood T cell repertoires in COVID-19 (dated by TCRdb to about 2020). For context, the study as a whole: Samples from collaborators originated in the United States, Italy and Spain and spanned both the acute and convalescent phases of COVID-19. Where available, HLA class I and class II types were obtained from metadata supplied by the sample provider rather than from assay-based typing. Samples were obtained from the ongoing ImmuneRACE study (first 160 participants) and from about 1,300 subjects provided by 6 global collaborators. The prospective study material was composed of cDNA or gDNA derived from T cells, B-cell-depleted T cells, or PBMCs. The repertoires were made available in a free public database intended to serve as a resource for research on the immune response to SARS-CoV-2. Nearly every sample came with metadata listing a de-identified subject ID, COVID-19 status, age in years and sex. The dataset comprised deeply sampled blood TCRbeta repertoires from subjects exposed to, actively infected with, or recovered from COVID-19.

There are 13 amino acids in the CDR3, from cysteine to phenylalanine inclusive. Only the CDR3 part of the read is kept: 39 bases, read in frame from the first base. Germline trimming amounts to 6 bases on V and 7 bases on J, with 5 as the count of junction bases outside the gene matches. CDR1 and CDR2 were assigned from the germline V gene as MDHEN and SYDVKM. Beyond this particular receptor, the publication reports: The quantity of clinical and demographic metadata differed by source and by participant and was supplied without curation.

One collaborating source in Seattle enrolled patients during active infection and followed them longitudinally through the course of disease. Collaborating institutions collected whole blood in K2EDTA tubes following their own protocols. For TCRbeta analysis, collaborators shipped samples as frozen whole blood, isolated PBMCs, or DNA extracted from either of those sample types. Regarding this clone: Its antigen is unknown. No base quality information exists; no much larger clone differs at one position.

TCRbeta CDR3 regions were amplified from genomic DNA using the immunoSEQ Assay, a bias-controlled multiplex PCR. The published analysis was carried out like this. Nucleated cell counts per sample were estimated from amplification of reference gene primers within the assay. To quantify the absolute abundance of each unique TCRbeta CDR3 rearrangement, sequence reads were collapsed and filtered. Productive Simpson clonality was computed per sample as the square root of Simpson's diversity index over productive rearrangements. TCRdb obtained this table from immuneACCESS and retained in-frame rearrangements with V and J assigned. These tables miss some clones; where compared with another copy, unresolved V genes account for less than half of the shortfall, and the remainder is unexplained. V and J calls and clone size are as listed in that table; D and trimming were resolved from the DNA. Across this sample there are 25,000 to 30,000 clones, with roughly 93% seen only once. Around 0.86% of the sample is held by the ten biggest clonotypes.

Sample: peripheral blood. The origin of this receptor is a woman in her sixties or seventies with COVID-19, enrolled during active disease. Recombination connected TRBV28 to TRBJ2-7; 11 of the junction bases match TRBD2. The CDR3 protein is CASRTSGTGEQYF. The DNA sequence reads TGTGCCAGCAGGACTAGCGGGACGGGTGAGCAGTACTTC.